Listed below are T cell receptor beta chains from one sample, sequenced in a study of blood T cells in healthy people across ages. TCRdb ran MiXCR on the 5' RACE reads and lists one entry per CDR3 protein. The sample has some 1.1 million distinct CDR3 sequences, under 40% seen once. The sequencing sample was made of blood. These receptor sequences come from a man younger than 35 in good health. Both conserved end residues are part of each CDR3. The order of the fields is clone size, V gene, CDR3 protein. Part of the rows lack a size; the others show once, few, many or a class for expanded clones.

NA	TRBV4-1	CASSPTEGDTEAFF
few	TRBV10-3	CAISESNKGGNQPQHF
NA	TRBV7-9	CASSLAGRPQHF
few	TRBV29-1	CSVEVDPYEQYF
NA	TRBV20-1	CSANRGNQPQHF
NA	TRBV10-2	CASSESLLQPQHF
once	TRBV12-3/TRBV12-4	CASTRVISTDTQYF
NA	TRBV10-3	CAISVPGANTEAFF
NA	TRBV20-1	CSAQTGPSDSPLHF
NA	TRBV20-1	CSARSNSLDGYTF
NA	TRBV12-3/TRBV12-4	CASSSGGGPRTDAQYF
NA	TRBV9	CASSASHGVNEQFF
NA	TRBV20-1	CSARDPGPVNEQYF
NA	TRBV20-1	CSARDRGGYSYNEQFF
many	TRBV27	CASSLSGGRDYGYTF
NA	TRBV20-1	CSARGTSGFGEQFF
few	TRBV12-3/TRBV12-4	CASSALRDIREETQYF
NA	TRBV4-3	CVSSQDLGDGTGELFF
few	TRBV7-2	CASSLTGGVFGYTF
few	TRBV21-1	CASRPGPGVDSNQPQHF
NA	TRBV4-1	CASSQDSPLTGNRNQPQHF
few	TRBV5-1	CASSFFGQGRTDTQYF
NA	TRBV5-4	CASSQDREATEAFF
few	TRBV14	CASSQQGFASPLHF
NA	TRBV9	CASSVVGLATGELFF
few	TRBV4-1	CASSQARTRRTGELFF
few	TRBV20-1	CSATHKRGGGDTQYF
few	TRBV6-6	CASSPWSGRQSSYEQYF
NA	TRBV5-1	CASGEFTDTQYF
NA	TRBV4-3	CASSLTSGPDTQYF
few	TRBV20-1	CSARVGAGDYEQYF